Listed below are T cell receptor beta chains from one sample, sequenced in a study of blood T cell repertoires in COVID-19. Assay used: immunoSEQ multiplex PCR; TCRdb lists only in-frame clones, some missing. The sample holds over 110,000 clones, around 83% seen once. Source material: peripheral blood. These receptors were collected from a man aged 55 to 70 with active or convalescent COVID-19. The CDR3 runs from the conserved cysteine through the conserved F or W. D genes are given only for firm matches. A clone size is listed for some rows: how often the clone was seen (once, few, many), or a class if it is expanded.

-	-	TRBV27	TRBJ1-5	CASSVASYSNQPQHF	TGTGCCAGCAGCGTGGCCAGTTATAGCAATCAGCCCCAGCATTTT
-	-	TRBV2	TRBJ2-2	CASREDKSVHGTGELFF	TGTGCCAGCAGAGAGGATAAGTCAGTGCATGGCACCGGGGAGCTGTTTTTT
-	-	TRBV19	TRBJ1-5	CASTGILSNQPQHF	TGTGCCAGTACAGGAATCCTAAGCAATCAGCCCCAGCATTTT
-	-	TRBV10-1	TRBJ2-2	CASRTANTGELFF	TGCGCCAGCAGAACAGCGAACACCGGGGAGCTGTTTTTT
-	-	TRBV19	TRBJ1-4	CASSIKGGTNEKLFF	TGTGCCAGTAGTATAAAAGGAGGCACTAATGAAAAACTGTTTTTT
-	-	TRBV12-5	TRBJ1-1	CASGLVVGGNTEAFF	TGTGCTAGTGGTTTGGTGGTGGGGGGGAACACTGAAGCTTTCTTT
-	-	TRBV30	TRBJ2-7	CAWSAGGPYEQYF	TGTGCCTGGAGCGCCGGGGGACCCTACGAGCAGTACTTC
-	-	TRBV11-2	TRBJ2-1	CASSSGPLNEQFF	TGTGCCAGCAGCTCTGGGCCGTTAAATGAGCAGTTCTTC
TRBD1	-	TRBV27	TRBJ2-7	CASSLMATGVYEQYF	TGTGCCAGCAGTTTAATGGCGACAGGGGTGTACGAGCAGTACTTC
-	once	TRBV6-5	TRBJ1-1	CASREDTFTEAFF	TGTGCCAGCAGAGAGGACACGTTCACTGAAGCTTTCTTT
TRBD1	-	TRBV27	TRBJ1-1	CASSAGTDIEAFF	TGTGCCAGCAGCGCCGGGACAGACATTGAAGCTTTCTTT
-	-	TRBV24-1	TRBJ2-5	CATSDPVGALGETQYF	TGTGCCACCAGTGACCCCGTGGGGGCCTTGGGAGAGACCCAGTACTTC
-	-	TRBV12-5	TRBJ1-2	CASGLVLNPGGIYGYTF	TGTGCTAGTGGTTTGGTACTTAATCCTGGGGGGATCTATGGCTACACCTTC
-	-	TRBV6-6	TRBJ1-1	CASRPPEGQNTEAFF	TGTGCCAGCAGGCCCCCCGAGGGCCAGAACACTGAAGCTTTCTTT
TRBD2	-	TRBV11-2	TRBJ2-1	CASSLNVGRAFNEQFF	TGTGCCAGCAGCTTAAATGTCGGGAGGGCCTTCAATGAGCAGTTCTTC
-	-	TRBV7-2	TRBJ1-1	CASSLTPGTEAFF	TGTGCCAGCAGCTTAACTCCGGGGACTGAAGCTTTCTTT
-	-	TRBV5-5	TRBJ1-1	CASSLSVNTEAFF	TGTGCCAGCAGCTTGTCCGTTAACACTGAAGCTTTCTTT
TRBD1	-	TRBV18	TRBJ2-7	CASSPGTGNYEQYF	TGTGCCAGCTCACCTGGGACAGGCAACTACGAGCAGTACTTC
TRBD1	-	TRBV12-5	TRBJ1-6	CASGLVGQGNSPLHF	TGTGCTAGTGGTTTAGTGGGACAGGGGAATTCACCCCTCCACTTT
-	-	TRBV30	TRBJ2-3	CAWSFRQADTQYF	TGTGCCTGGAGTTTTAGACAGGCAGATACGCAGTATTTT
-	-	TRBV18	TRBJ2-2	CASSPPDTGGNGELFF	TGTGCCAGCTCACCACCGGACACCGGAGGGAACGGGGAGCTGTTTTTT
TRBD1	-	TRBV19	TRBJ1-1	CASSDRGYTEAFF	TGTGCCAGTTCTGACAGGGGATACACTGAAGCTTTCTTT
TRBD2	once	TRBV19	TRBJ2-1	CASSYQLAGGLFF	TGTGCCAGTAGCTACCAACTAGCGGGAGGTCTGTTCTTC
TRBD1	-	TRBV3-1/TRBV3-2	TRBJ2-2	CASSLETTEDRETGELFF	TGTGCCAGCAGCCTAGAAACCACCGAGGACAGGGAGACCGGGGAGCTGTTTTTT
-	-	TRBV7-2	TRBJ1-2	CASSGEGGGTYGYTF	TGTGCCAGCAGCGGAGAAGGTGGAGGGACCTATGGCTACACCTTC
TRBD1	-	TRBV12-3/TRBV12-4	TRBJ2-1	CASRRTGEQFF	TGTGCCAGCAGACGGACAGGAGAGCAGTTCTTC
TRBD1	-	TRBV5-1	TRBJ1-2	CASSSGTGNYGYTF	TGCGCCAGCAGCTCGGGGACAGGGAACTATGGCTACACCTTC
-	-	TRBV30	TRBJ2-3	CATHSVGTQYF	TGTGCCACCCATAGCGTTGGTACGCAGTATTTT
TRBD1	-	TRBV29-1	TRBJ1-3	CSVRTGGNTIYF	TGCAGCGTTCGGACAGGAGGAAACACCATATATTTT
-	-	TRBV7-6	TRBJ1-1	CASSLAVGAFF	TGTGCCAGCAGCTTAGCGGTCGGGGCTTTCTTT
-	-	TRBV7-7	TRBJ1-1	CASSLQENTEAFF	TGTGCTAGCAGCTTACAGGAGAACACTGAAGCTTTCTTT
-	-	TRBV24-1	TRBJ2-3	CATMDWRGTDTQYF	TGTGCCACCATGGACTGGCGGGGCACAGATACGCAGTATTTT
-	-	TRBV30	TRBJ1-1	CAWSRQPPYYYEAFF	TGTGCCTGGAGTCGTCAGCCCCCCTACTACTATGAAGCTTTCTTT
-	-	TRBV3-1/TRBV3-2	TRBJ1-1	CASSQVEGGTKAFF	TGTGCCAGCAGCCAAGTCGAGGGAGGGACAAAAGCTTTCTTT
-	-	TRBV4-1	TRBJ2-1	CASSQGLVMGNEQFF	TGCGCCAGCAGCCAAGGACTAGTTATGGGCAATGAGCAGTTCTTC
-	-	TRBV7-9	TRBJ2-2	CASSLKRPTGELFF	TGTGCCAGCAGCTTAAAGCGGCCTACCGGGGAGCTGTTTTTT
-	-	TRBV6-5	TRBJ2-2	CASRLTGQNTGELFF	TGTGCCAGCAGACTGACAGGACAGAACACCGGGGAGCTGTTTTTT
TRBD2	-	TRBV6-5	TRBJ2-5	CASRIRLAGQETQYF	TGTGCCAGCAGGATACGACTAGCGGGTCAAGAGACCCAGTACTTC
-	few	TRBV6-5	TRBJ1-2	CASSYEGADSLDGYTF	TGTGCCAGCAGTTACGAAGGAGCAGATAGTCTAGATGGCTACACCTTC
-	-	TRBV7-8	TRBJ1-1	CASSARAGWGTEAFF	TGTGCCAGCAGCGCCCGGGCAGGGTGGGGCACTGAAGCTTTCTTT
-	few	TRBV10-3	TRBJ1-1	CAISLEPNTEAFF	TGTGCCATCAGCTTAGAACCGAACACTGAAGCTTTCTTT
-	-	TRBV20-1	TRBJ2-3	CSASWTQYTDTQYF	TGCAGTGCTAGTTGGACACAGTACACAGATACGCAGTATTTT
TRBD2	-	TRBV7-2	TRBJ2-1	CASSRGGFASRDEQFF	TGTGCCAGCAGCCGGGGAGGGTTCGCCTCCAGGGATGAGCAGTTCTTC
TRBD1	few	TRBV25-1	TRBJ1-1	CATDRVQGARTEAFF	TGTGCCACCGATCGGGTACAGGGGGCTCGGACTGAAGCTTTCTTT
-	-	TRBV7-2	TRBJ1-3	CASSTDSLNTIYF	TGTGCCAGCAGCACGGACAGCCTAAACACCATATATTTT
-	-	TRBV10-1	TRBJ2-3	CASRSSSADTQYF	TGCGCCAGCAGGAGTTCCTCGGCAGATACGCAGTATTTT
-	-	TRBV15	TRBJ1-1	CATSRAGGGTEAFF	TGTGCCACCAGCAGAGCCGGCGGGGGCACTGAAGCTTTCTTT
TRBD1	-	TRBV3-1/TRBV3-2	TRBJ1-1	CASIQGGMNTEAFF	TGTGCCAGCATACAAGGGGGCATGAACACTGAAGCTTTCTTT
TRBD2	-	TRBV7-2	TRBJ2-1	CASSPTGGASTGNEQFF	TGTGCCAGCAGCCCGACCGGGGGGGCTTCCACTGGCAATGAGCAGTTCTTC